These 14 T cell receptor beta chains were all obtained from the same sample, sequenced in a study of blood T cells in healthy people across ages. Through a sample-barcoded 5' primer and a J-beta primer mix, a second PCR was run for about 6 to 11 cycles. Each CDR3 protein gets one entry after TCRdb re-called the 5' RACE reads with MiXCR. The sample lists 650,000 to 1,000,000 distinct CDR3 sequences, around 50% occurring once. Sequencing was performed on blood. Source of these receptors: a man older than 75 in good health.

In this sample, this clonotype turned up a few times. CDR3 amino acids: CASSVAPGTSGFSYEQYF. CDR3 nucleotides: TGTGCCAGCAGCGTAGCCCCAGGGACTAGCGGATTCTCCTACGAGCAGTACTTC. The gene calls are TRBV9 and TRBJ2-7; 11 bases align to TRBD2. The CDR3 runs 18 residues. Germline CDR1 SGDLS, CDR2 YYNGEE. Trimming removed 0 bases from V and 0 bases from J; junction bases left unmatched: 8.

This clonotype turned up a few times. A read error may explain this, as a much larger clone is one base away. The V gene is TRBV25-1, the J gene TRBJ2-7, with a possible D match to TRBD1 (5 bases). The CDR3 length is 14 residues. The germline CDR1 and CDR2 sequences are MGHDK and SYGVNS. V dropped 4 bases and J dropped 2 bases, with 12 bases sitting between them. DNA for the CDR3: TGTGCCAGCAGTGTGACAGAGAGTGCCTACGAGCAGTACTTC. Translation: CASSVTESAYEQYF.

This clonotype was recorded a few times. V gene TRBV24-1 combines with J gene TRBJ2-3; possible D gene TRBD2, 6 bases. The CDR3 contains 14 residues. Germline V gene lookup returns CDR1 KGHDR and CDR2 SFDVKD. Trimming pared 4 bases from V and 3 bases from J, leaving 10 bases between. CDR3 loop: CATSETGSTDTQYF. Written as DNA, the CDR3 is TGTGCCACCAGTGAAACCGGGAGTACAGATACGCAGTATTTT.

In this sample, this clonotype turned up a few times. CDR3 loop: CSFPPPGRGEAFF. The DNA for the CDR3 is TGCAGTTTTCCCCCCCCGGGGAGGGGTGAAGCTTTCTTT. This rearrangement joins TRBV20-1 to TRBJ1-1; D perhaps matches TRBD1 (5 bases). This CDR3 spans 13 amino acids. Per the germline V gene, CDR1 is DFQATT and CDR2 is SNEGSKA (reference sequence). V lost 8 bases to trimming and J lost 7 bases, with 20 bases between them.

V usage is TRBV4-3 and J usage is TRBJ2-1; D might be TRBD2 (7 bases). Trimming cost V 4 bases and J 7 bases, with 20 bases left between them. The germline V gene encodes CDR1 LGHNA and CDR2 YSLEER. The CDR3 loop spans 16 amino acids. CDR3 sequence: CASSPRPGGLRNEQFF. The CDR3, as DNA: TGCGCCAGCAGCCCCCGCCCGGGGGGCTTGAGGAATGAGCAGTTCTTC.

Concerning this clonotype itself: This clone may be a read error of a much larger clone one base away. V and J are TRBV20-1 and TRBJ2-1; TRBD1 matches 7 bases. The germline V gene has CDR1 DFQATT and CDR2 SNEGSKA (reference sequence). The CDR3 spans 12 residues. CDR3 nucleotides: TGCAGCGCAAGGACAGGAGAAGAGACCCAGTTCTTC. Translating gives CSARTGEETQFF.

The chain links TRBV9 to TRBJ2-1, with D possibly TRBD2 on 6 matching bases. V lost 0 bases and J 4 bases, leaving 17 bases between the germline ends. The CDR3 has 17 amino acids. Germline V gene data show CDR1 as SGDLS and CDR2 as YYNGEE. CDR3 protein: CASSVARSRGLYNEQFF. In DNA form, the CDR3 reads TGTGCCAGCAGCGTAGCTAGATCGCGGGGCCTATACAATGAGCAGTTCTTC.

The chain combines TRBV5-1 with TRBJ2-1, with 7 bases that match TRBD1. With V trimmed by 8 bases and J by 8 bases, 7 bases remained unmatched. Germline lookup yields CDR1 SGHRS and CDR2 YFSETQ. The CDR3 runs 12 residues. The CDR3, as DNA: TGCGCCAGGAAGACAGGGTTGGATGAGCAGTTCTTC. It specifies CARKTGLDEQFF.

Remarks on this clonotype: A much larger clonotype is one base distant, so this may be a read error. In DNA form, the CDR3 reads TGCAGTGTTAGTATAGCCCCCGTCACAGATACGCAGTATTTT. It yields the protein CSVSIAPVTDTQYF. V is TRBV20-1 and J is TRBJ2-3; D is undetermined. Deletions cut 7 bases from V and 2 bases from J, with 16 bases between. The CDR3 has 14 amino acids. Per germline, CDR1 DFQATT and CDR2 SNEGSKA (reference sequence).

The V call is TRBV4-1, the J call TRBJ2-7, with D perhaps TRBD1 or TRBD2 (5 bases each). Trimming stripped 2 bases from V and 2 bases from J, with 13 bases between. Germline lookup yields CDR1 MGHRA and CDR2 YSYEKL. CDR3 length equals 15 residues. The CDR3, as DNA: TGCGCCAGCAGCCAACCCGACAGAGGGGCCTACGAGCAGTACTTC. Protein: CASSQPDRGAYEQYF.

This chain uses TRBV7-9 with TRBJ2-7; 10 bases map to TRBD1. V shed 2 bases and J 3 bases; nucleotides not matched to a gene: 13. CDR1 and CDR2 (germline): SEHNR, FQNEAQ (reference sequence). CDR3 length: 18 residues. CDR3 sequence reads: CASSLYPRTGGIFYEQYF. The CDR3 DNA reads as TGTGCCAGCAGCTTATACCCCAGGACAGGGGGTATCTTCTACGAGCAGTACTTC.

The genes are TRBV4-1 and TRBJ2-2; D is unclear. Trimming removed 3 bases at V and 4 bases at J, with 18 bases between. Germline assignment: CDR1 MGHRA and CDR2 YSYEKL. The CDR3 runs 17 residues. The CDR3 sequence is CASSQALGLLTTGELFF. The CDR3 bases are TGCGCCAGCAGCCAGGCCTTAGGGCTACTCACCACCGGGGAGCTGTTTTTT.

The rearrangement links TRBV28 to TRBJ1-5, with D hard to call. The V gene's germline CDR1 is MDHEN and CDR2 SYDVKM. Trimming removed 6 bases at V and 4 bases at J, with 7 bases between. CDR3 length: 12 amino acids. CDR3 DNA sequence: TGTGCCAGCAGGGCGGTGAATCAGCCCCAGCATTTT. Translating it yields CASRAVNQPQHF.

The CDR3 DNA reads as TGTGCCAGCATCGCAACAGGGGGCTCTGCTTCACCCCTCCACTTT. It yields the protein CASIATGGSASPLHF. The rearrangement uses TRBV28 and TRBJ1-6, with 9 nucleotides matching TRBD1. This CDR3 is built from 15 residues. Unmatched junction bases numbered 10, after V lost 7 bases and J lost 9 bases. Germline CDR1 MDHEN, CDR2 SYDVKM.